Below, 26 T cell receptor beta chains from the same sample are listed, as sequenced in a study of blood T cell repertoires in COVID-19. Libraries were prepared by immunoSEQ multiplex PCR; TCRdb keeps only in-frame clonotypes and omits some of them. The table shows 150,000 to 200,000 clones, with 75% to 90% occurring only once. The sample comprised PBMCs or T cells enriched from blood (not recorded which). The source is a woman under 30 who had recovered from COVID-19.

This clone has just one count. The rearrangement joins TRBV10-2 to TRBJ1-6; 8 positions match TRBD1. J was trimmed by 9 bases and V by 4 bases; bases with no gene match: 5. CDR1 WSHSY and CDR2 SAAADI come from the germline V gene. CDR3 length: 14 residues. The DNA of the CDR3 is TGCGCCAGCAGTGGGACAGGGAAAGGTTCACCCCTCCACTTT. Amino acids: CASSGTGKGSPLHF.

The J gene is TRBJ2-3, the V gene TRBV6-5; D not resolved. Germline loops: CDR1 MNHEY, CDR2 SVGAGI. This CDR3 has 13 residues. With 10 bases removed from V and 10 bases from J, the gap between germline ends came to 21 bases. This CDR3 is CATSALQIGAQYF. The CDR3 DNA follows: TGTGCCACCTCCGCGCTCCAAATTGGTGCGCAGTATTTT.

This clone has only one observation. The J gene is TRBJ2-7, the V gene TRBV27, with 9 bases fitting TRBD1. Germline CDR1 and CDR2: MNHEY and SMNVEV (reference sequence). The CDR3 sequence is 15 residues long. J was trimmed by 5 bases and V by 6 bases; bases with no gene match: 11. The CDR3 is CASSLSGTGNNEQYF. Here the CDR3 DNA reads TGTGCCAGCAGCCTTTCCGGGACAGGGAACAACGAGCAGTACTTC.

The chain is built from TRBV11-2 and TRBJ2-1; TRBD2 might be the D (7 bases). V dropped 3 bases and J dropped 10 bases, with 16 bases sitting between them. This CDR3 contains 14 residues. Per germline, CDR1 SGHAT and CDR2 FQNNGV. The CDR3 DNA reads TGTGCCAGCAGCTTCCAACGGGGGGCAAGGGAGCAGTTCTTC. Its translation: CASSFQRGAREQFF.

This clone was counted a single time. The CDR3 bases are TGTGCCAGCAGCCAACAGGGTTTGGGTTCACCCCTCCACTTT. Residues: CASSQQGLGSPLHF. The V and J genes are TRBV6-1 and TRBJ1-6; D is perhaps TRBD1 (6 bases). The length of the CDR3 is 14 residues. Per the germline V gene, CDR1 is MNHNS and CDR2 is SASEGT. Trimming stripped 6 bases from V and 9 bases from J, with 15 bases between.

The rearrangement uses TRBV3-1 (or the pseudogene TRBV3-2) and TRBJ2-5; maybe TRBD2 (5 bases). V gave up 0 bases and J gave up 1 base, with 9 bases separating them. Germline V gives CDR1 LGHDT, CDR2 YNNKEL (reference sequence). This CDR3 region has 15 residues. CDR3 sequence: CASSQDWRTQETQYF. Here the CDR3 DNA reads TGTGCCAGCAGCCAAGATTGGAGGACCCAAGAGACCCAGTACTTC.

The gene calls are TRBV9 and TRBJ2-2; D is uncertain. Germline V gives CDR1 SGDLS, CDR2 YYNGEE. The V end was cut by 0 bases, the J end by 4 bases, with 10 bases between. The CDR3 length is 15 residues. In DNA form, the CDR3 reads TGTGCCAGCAGCGTAGTTCAGTCGGGCACCGGGGAGCTGTTTTTT. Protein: CASSVVQSGTGELFF.

CDR3 loop: CASSSTGGGRGYTF. CDR3 sequence (DNA): TGTGCCAGCAGTTCCACAGGGGGCGGGAGGGGCTACACCTTC. The V and J genes are TRBV6-5 and TRBJ1-2; 9 bases align to TRBD1. Germline lookup yields CDR1 MNHEY and CDR2 SVGAGI. V gave up 4 bases and J gave up 8 bases; unmatched junction bases: 8. The CDR3 is 14 residues long.

The CDR3 reads CASSIIRGVGNTEAFF. DNA of the CDR3: TGTGCCAGTAGTATAATCCGGGGAGTGGGGAACACTGAAGCTTTCTTT. The chain joins TRBV19 to TRBJ1-1; D gene uncertain. The V and J ends lost 2 bases and 1 base respectively, with 14 bases between them. The CDR3 is 16 residues long. CDR1 is LNHDA and CDR2 is SQIVND in the germline V gene (reference sequence).

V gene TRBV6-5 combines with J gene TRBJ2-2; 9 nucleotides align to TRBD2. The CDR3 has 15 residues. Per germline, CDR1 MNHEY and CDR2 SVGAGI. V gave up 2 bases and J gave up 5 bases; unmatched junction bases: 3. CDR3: CASSYAGGYTGELFF. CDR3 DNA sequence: TGTGCCAGCAGTTACGCGGGAGGGTATACCGGGGAGCTGTTTTTT.

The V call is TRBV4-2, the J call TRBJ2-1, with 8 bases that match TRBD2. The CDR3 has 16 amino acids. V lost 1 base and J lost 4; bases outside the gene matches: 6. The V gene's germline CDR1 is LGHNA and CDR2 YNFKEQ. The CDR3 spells CASSQGTSGEYNEQFF. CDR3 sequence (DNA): TGTGCCAGCAGCCAAGGTACTAGCGGAGAATACAATGAGCAGTTCTTC.

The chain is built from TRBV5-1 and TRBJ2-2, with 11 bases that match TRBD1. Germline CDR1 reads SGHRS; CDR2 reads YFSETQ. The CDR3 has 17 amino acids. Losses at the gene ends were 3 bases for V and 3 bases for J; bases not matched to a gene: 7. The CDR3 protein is CASSSWTGGKDTGELFF. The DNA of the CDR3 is TGCGCCAGCAGCTCGTGGACAGGGGGCAAGGACACCGGGGAGCTGTTTTTT.

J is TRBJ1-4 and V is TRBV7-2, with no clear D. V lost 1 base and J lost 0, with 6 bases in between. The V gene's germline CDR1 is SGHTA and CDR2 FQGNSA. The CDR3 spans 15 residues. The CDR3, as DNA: TGTGCCAGCAGCTTAGGGGCAACAACTAATGAAAAACTGTTTTTT. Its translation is CASSLGATTNEKLFF.

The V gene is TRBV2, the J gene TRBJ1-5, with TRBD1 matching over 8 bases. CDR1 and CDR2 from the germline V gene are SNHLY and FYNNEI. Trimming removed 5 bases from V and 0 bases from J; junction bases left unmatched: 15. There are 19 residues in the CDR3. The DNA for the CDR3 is TGTGCCAGCAGTTCCCCGAAAGGACAGGGCATTGATAGCAATCAGCCCCAGCATTTT. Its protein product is CASSSPKGQGIDSNQPQHF.

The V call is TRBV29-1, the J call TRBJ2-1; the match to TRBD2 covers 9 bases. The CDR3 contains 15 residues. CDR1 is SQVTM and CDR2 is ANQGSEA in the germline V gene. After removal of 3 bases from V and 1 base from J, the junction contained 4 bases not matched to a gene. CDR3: CSVDVTSGSYNEQFF. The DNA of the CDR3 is TGCAGCGTTGACGTAACTAGCGGGTCCTACAATGAGCAGTTCTTC.

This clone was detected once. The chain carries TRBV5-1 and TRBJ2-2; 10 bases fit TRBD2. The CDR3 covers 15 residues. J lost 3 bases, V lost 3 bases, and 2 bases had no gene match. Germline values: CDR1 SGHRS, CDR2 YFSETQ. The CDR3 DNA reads TGCGCCAGCAGCTATAGCGGGAGGTACACCGGGGAGCTGTTTTTT. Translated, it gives CASSYSGRYTGELFF.

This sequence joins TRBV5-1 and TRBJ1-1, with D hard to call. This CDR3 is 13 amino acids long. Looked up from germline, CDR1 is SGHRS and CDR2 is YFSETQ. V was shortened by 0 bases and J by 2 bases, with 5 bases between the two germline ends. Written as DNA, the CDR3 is TGCGCCAGCAGCTTGGAACAAAACACTGAAGCTTTCTTT. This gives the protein CASSLEQNTEAFF. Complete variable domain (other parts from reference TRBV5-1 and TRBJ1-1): KAGVTQTPRYLIKTRGQQVTLSCSPISGHRSVSWYQQTPGQGLQFLFEYFSETQRNKGNFPGRFSGRQFSNSRSEMNVSTLELGDSALYLCASSLEQNTEAFFGQGTRLTVV.

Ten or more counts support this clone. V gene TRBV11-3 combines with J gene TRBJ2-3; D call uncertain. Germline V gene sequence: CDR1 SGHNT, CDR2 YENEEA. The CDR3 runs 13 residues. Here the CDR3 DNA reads TGTGACCAGCGTCGCCGGCCCCACTCTACGCAGTATTTT. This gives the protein CDQRRRPHSTQYF.

In DNA, the CDR3 is TGTGCCAGCAGTTTGCCGGGACTTGGAAACATTCAGTACTTC. Protein: CASSLPGLGNIQYF. The rearrangement uses TRBV28 and TRBJ2-4; tentatively, D is TRBD2 (6 bases). The ends were cut back, 3 bases at V and 6 bases at J, with 12 bases in the middle. The CDR3 is made up of 14 amino acids. Germline V gives CDR1 MDHEN, CDR2 SYDVKM.

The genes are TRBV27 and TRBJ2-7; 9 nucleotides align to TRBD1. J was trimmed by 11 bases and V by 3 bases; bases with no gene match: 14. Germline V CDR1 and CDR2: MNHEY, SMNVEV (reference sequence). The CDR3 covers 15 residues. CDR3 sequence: CASSFKQGATSGKYF. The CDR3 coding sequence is TGTGCCAGCAGTTTCAAACAGGGGGCCACTTCCGGAAAGTACTTC.

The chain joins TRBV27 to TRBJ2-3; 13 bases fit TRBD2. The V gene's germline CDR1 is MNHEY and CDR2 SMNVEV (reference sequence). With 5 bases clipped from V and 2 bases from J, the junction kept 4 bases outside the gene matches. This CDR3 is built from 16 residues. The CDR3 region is CASSRGLAGDTDTQYF. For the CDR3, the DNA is TGTGCCAGCAGTCGCGGACTAGCGGGAGACACAGATACGCAGTATTTT.

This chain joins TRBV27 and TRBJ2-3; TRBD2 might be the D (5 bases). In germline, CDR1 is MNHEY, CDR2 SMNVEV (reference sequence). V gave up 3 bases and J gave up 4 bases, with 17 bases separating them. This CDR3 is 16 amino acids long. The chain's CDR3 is CASSFLGFGGADTQYF. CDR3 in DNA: TGTGCCAGCAGTTTCCTTGGGTTTGGAGGCGCAGATACGCAGTATTTT.

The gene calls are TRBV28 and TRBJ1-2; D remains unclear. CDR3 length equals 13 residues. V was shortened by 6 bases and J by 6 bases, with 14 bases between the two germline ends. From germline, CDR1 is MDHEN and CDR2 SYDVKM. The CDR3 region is CASRKRPTNGYTF. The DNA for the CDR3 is TGTGCCAGCAGGAAACGTCCGACTAATGGCTACACCTTC.

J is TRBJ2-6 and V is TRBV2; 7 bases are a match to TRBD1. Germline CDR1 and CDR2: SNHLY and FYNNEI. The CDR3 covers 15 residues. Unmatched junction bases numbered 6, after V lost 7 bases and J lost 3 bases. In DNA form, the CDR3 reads TGTGCCAGCAACAGGGGTCCTAGTGGGGCCAACGTCCTGACTTTC. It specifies CASNRGPSGANVLTF.

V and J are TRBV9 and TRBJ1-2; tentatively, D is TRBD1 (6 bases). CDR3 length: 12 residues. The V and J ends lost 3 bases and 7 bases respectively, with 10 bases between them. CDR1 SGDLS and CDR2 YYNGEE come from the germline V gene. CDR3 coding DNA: TGTGCCAGCAGCGACAGGGTTGCTGGCTACACCTTC. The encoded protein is CASSDRVAGYTF.

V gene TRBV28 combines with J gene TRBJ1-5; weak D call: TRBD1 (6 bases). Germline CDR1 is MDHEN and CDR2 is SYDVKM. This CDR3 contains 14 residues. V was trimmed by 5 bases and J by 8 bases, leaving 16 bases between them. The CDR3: CASSLGGAREPQHF. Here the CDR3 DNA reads TGTGCCAGCAGTCTTGGGGGGGCGCGGGAGCCCCAGCATTTT.